The clone carrying this T cell receptor (beta chain) was seen more than once but under ten times. This specimen comes from a study of PD-L1 blockade in urothelial cancer. About the study: Analyses used blood from 3 weeks (second dose) and 6 weeks after treatment start.

TCRdb keeps only in-frame clones here, not all; method: immunoSEQ multiplex PCR. Of about 66,000 clones listed, 88% are singletons. Trimming took 7 bases from V and 3 from J; bases not matched to a gene: 6. The CDR3 sequence is 13 residues long. CDR1 SGHRS and CDR2 YFSETQ come from the germline V gene. Time point described: peripheral blood 6 weeks after treatment start. Sample numbers ranged from 1 to 8 per patient, encompassing pretreatment and on-treatment collections. The chain employs TRBV5-1 and TRBJ2-7; TRBD1 matches at 8 bases. Sequenced here: PBMCs, sampled around atezolizumab (anti-PD-L1) treatment. The TCR was taken from a man aged 55 to 70 with urothelial cancer. CDR3 amino acids: CASSMDRDYEQYF. The DNA of the CDR3 is TGCGCCAGCTCCATGGACAGGGACTACGAGCAGTACTTC.